The 20 T cell receptor beta chains below come from one sample, sequenced in a study of blood T cells in healthy people across ages. Combining a sample-barcoded 5' primer with a J-beta primer mix, a second PCR ran for roughly 7 to 12 cycles. Using its own MiXCR run on the 5' RACE reads, TCRdb lists one record per CDR3 protein. The data show hundreds of thousands of distinct CDR3 sequences, with about 28% seen just once and about 3.9% held by the top ten. Separately, the same data were catalogued under a study of T cells of mothers and their children.

Source material: blood. Source of these receptors: a boy between 2 and 10 years old in good health.

This clonotype was detected a few times. The chain employs TRBV6-5 and TRBJ2-7; TRBD2 agrees at 9 bases. Looked up from germline, CDR1 is MNHEY and CDR2 is SVGAGI. The V gene end was trimmed by 5 bases and the J gene end by 5 bases; junction bases not matched to a gene: 7. This CDR3 has 14 amino acids. The CDR3 here is CASSKGLAFDEQYF. CDR3 nucleotide sequence: TGTGCCAGCAGTAAGGGACTAGCCTTCGACGAGCAGTACTTC.

The rearrangement uses TRBV7-9 and TRBJ1-6; D not certain. The CDR3 has 18 residues. Trimming took off 5 bases at V and 0 bases at J, with 17 bases between the two ends. Germline CDR1 SEHNR, CDR2 FQNEAQ (reference sequence). The CDR3 region is CASSTYPGPSSYNSPLHF. As DNA, the CDR3 is TGTGCCAGCAGCACGTATCCTGGGCCGAGCTCCTATAATTCACCCCTCCACTTT. Supplemented by reference TRBV7-9 and TRBJ1-6, the full variable domain reads DTGVSQNPRHKITKRGQNVTFRCDPISEHNRLYWYRQTLGQGPEFLTYFQNEAQLEKSRLLSDRFSAERPKGSFSTLEIQRTEQGDSAMYLCASSTYPGPSSYNSPLHFGNGTRLTVT.

The chain is built from TRBV29-1 and TRBJ2-1, with 11 nucleotides matching TRBD2. The CDR3 is 13 amino acids. The trim removed 4 bases at V and 5 bases at J, leaving 1 base unmatched. CDR1 SQVTM and CDR2 ANQGSEA come from the germline V gene. CDR3 sequence (DNA): TGCAGCGTTGCTAGCGGGAGGAACAATGAGCAGTTCTTC. Its protein product is CSVASGRNNEQFF.

Ten or more counts support this clonotype. This sequence joins TRBV2 and TRBJ1-2, with D unresolved. CDR1 is SNHLY and CDR2 is FYNNEI in the germline V gene. The CDR3 is 12 residues long. With 7 bases removed from V and 5 bases from J, the gap between germline ends came to 11 bases. This CDR3 is CASTMGGYGYTF. DNA for the CDR3: TGTGCCAGCACAATGGGCGGGTATGGCTACACCTTC. Combining the CDR3 with reference TRBV2 and TRBJ1-2 gives the whole variable domain EPEVTQTPSHQVTQMGQEVILRCVPISNHLYFYWYRQILGQKVEFLVSFYNNEISEKSEIFDDQFSVERPDGSNFTLKIRSTKLEDSAMYFCASTMGGYGYTFGSGTRLTVV.

This clonotype has only a few counts. V is TRBV7-9 and J is TRBJ2-6; TRBD2 is a possible D gene (6 bases). Germline V gene sequence: CDR1 SEHNR, CDR2 FQNEAQ (reference sequence). V was pared by 3 bases and J by 3 bases, with 6 bases between. The CDR3 sequence is 14 residues long. The CDR3 DNA sequence: TGTGCCAGCAGCTTGGAGGGTGGGGCCAACGTCCTGACTTTC. It codes for CASSLEGGANVLTF.

This clonotype was seen more than once but under ten times. The chain combines TRBV2 with TRBJ2-5; the D gene is possibly TRBD1 (7 bases). The ends were cut back, 5 bases at V and 5 bases at J, with 15 bases in the middle. Germline values: CDR1 SNHLY, CDR2 FYNNEI. The CDR3 covers 14 residues. CDR3 region: CASSYQGEVETQYF. CDR3 in DNA: TGTGCCAGCAGTTATCAGGGGGAGGTGGAGACCCAGTACTTC.

This clonotype showed up just a few times. V is TRBV20-1 and J is TRBJ2-4, with TRBD2 identical over 8 bases. Germline trimming cut 0 bases from V and 7 bases from J; bases unmatched to any gene: 8. Germline V gene lookup returns CDR1 DFQATT and CDR2 SNEGSKA (reference sequence). The CDR3 is 15 residues long. DNA of the CDR3: TGCAGTGCTAGAGATAGGAAGCGGGAGCCCAACATTCAGTACTTC. Translated, it gives CSARDRKREPNIQYF.

The chain recombines TRBV15 with TRBJ1-5; D call uncertain. The germline CDR1 and CDR2 sequences are LNHNV and YYDKDF (reference sequence). The CDR3 covers 15 residues. Trimming stripped 4 bases from V and 6 bases from J, with 16 bases between. The CDR3 loop is CATSTRTAGRQPQHF. CDR3 nucleotide sequence: TGTGCCACCAGCACCCGGACGGCTGGGCGTCAGCCCCAGCATTTT.

This clonotype came up a few times. The chain employs TRBV12-3 or TRBV12-4 and TRBJ1-1, with D maybe TRBD1 (6 bases). V was pared by 10 bases and J by 4 bases, with 22 bases between. The CDR3 totals 15 residues. CDR3 in amino acids: CATRTALIAGTEAFF. The CDR3 nucleotides are TGTGCCACCCGGACAGCGCTAATAGCGGGCACTGAAGCTTTCTTT.

This chain joins TRBV7-9 and TRBJ1-4; 8 positions match TRBD1. CDR3 length: 14 residues. The trim removed 6 bases at V and 2 bases at J, leaving 2 bases unmatched. Germline lookup yields CDR1 SEHNR and CDR2 FQNEAQ (reference sequence). The CDR3 loop is CASRGTGTNEKLFF. The CDR3 DNA sequence: TGTGCCAGCAGGGGGACAGGCACTAATGAAAAACTGTTTTTT.

V is TRBV29-1 and J is TRBJ2-5; 7 bases align to TRBD1. Germline assignment: CDR1 SQVTM and CDR2 ANQGSEA. This CDR3 region has 13 residues. V shed 4 bases, J shed 11 bases, and the junction held 13 bases outside the gene matches. The CDR3, as DNA: TGCAGCGTTGGGGGGACAGCGCCTTGGGAGCAGTACTTC. It encodes CSVGGTAPWEQYF.

About this clonotype: One end of the junction fails to match germline, which may point to a read error. J is TRBJ1-1 and V is TRBV3-1, with TRBD1 as a possible D gene (6 bases). CDR3 length: 14 amino acids. CDR1 is LGHDT and CDR2 is YNNKEL in the germline V gene (reference sequence). The CDR3 sequence: CAGSQVRGAAEAFF. CDR3 DNA: TGTGCCGGCAGCCAAGTGCGGGGGGCTGCCGAAGCTTTCTTT.

The chain employs TRBV27 and TRBJ2-3, with 8 bases aligning to TRBD2. Germline-derived CDR1 and CDR2 are MNHEY and SMNVEV (reference sequence). V lost 4 bases, J lost 4 bases, and 10 bases stayed unmatched. The CDR3 length is 16 residues. This chain's CDR3 is CASSSPFPGGPDTQYF. The CDR3 DNA is TGTGCCAGCAGTTCCCCCTTTCCGGGGGGGCCAGATACGCAGTATTTT.

This clonotype was recorded a few times. V is TRBV7-9 and J is TRBJ1-1; D call uncertain. This CDR3 region has 13 residues. Between the trimmed V and J ends, which lost 4 bases and 6 bases, there was a span of 12 bases. CDR1 and CDR2 (germline): SEHNR, FQNEAQ (reference sequence). This CDR3 is CASSSYLGSEAFF. CDR3 coding DNA: TGTGCCAGCAGCTCATACCTCGGCTCTGAAGCTTTCTTT.

The chain uses TRBV2 and TRBJ2-1, with TRBD2 as a possible D gene (6 bases). From germline, CDR1 is SNHLY and CDR2 FYNNEI. The CDR3 sequence is 14 residues long. Trimming pared 7 bases from V and 3 bases from J, leaving 13 bases between. The DNA for the CDR3 is TGTGCCAGCACTGAGGACTACCACTACAATGAGCAGTTCTTC. This encodes CASTEDYHYNEQFF.

V and J are TRBV7-8 and TRBJ2-3; possibly TRBD2 for D (5 bases). The V gene lost 7 bases and the J gene lost 1 base, with 9 bases spanning the gap. CDR3 size: 13 residues. Germline CDR1 reads SGHVS; CDR2 reads FQNEAQ. The CDR3 region has the DNA TGTGCCAGCACCCGGCGGGGCACAGATACGCAGTATTTT. As protein: CASTRRGTDTQYF.

This chain links TRBV29-1 with TRBJ2-5, with 13 bases that match TRBD2. The tail of the sequence fits TRBJ2-1 better, so the J call may be wrong. From germline, CDR1 is SQVTM and CDR2 ANQGSEA. This CDR3 is 13 amino acids long. CDR3 residues: CSVAGLAGVGQFF. The CDR3 DNA is TGCAGCGTCGCTGGACTAGCGGGAGTGGGGCAGTTCTTC.

This clonotype was observed a handful of times. The chain recombines TRBV29-1 with TRBJ1-2; 9 nucleotides line up with TRBD1. Trimming took 3 bases from V and 4 from J; bases not matched to a gene: 0. CDR3 length: 12 amino acids. Per germline, CDR1 SQVTM and CDR2 ANQGSEA. For the CDR3, the DNA is TGCAGCGTTGAGGACAGGGGCTATGGCTACACCTTC. Its protein product is CSVEDRGYGYTF.

This clonotype has more than one count but fewer than ten. The chain recombines TRBV5-5 with TRBJ1-3, with D maybe TRBD1 (6 bases). The germline V gene has CDR1 SGHKS and CDR2 YYEKEE (reference sequence). This CDR3 has 17 residues. Deletions cut 2 bases from V and 0 bases from J, with 15 bases between. This CDR3 is CASSFRQVAISGNTIYF. CDR3 DNA sequence: TGTGCCAGCAGCTTCCGACAGGTTGCCATCTCTGGAAACACCATATATTTT. Complete variable domain (other parts from reference TRBV5-5 and TRBJ1-3): DAGVTQSPTHLIKTRGQQVTLRCSPISGHKSVSWYQQVLGQGPQFIFQYYEKEERGRGNFPDRFSARQFPNYSSELNVNALLLGDSALYLCASSFRQVAISGNTIYFGEGSWLTVV.

This clonotype was counted only a few times. The chain has TRBV15 and TRBJ2-3; D not certain. CDR1 LNHNV and CDR2 YYDKDF come from the germline V gene (reference sequence). This CDR3 comprises 13 residues. Trimming stripped 0 bases from V and 5 bases from J, with 6 bases between. The CDR3 is CATSRDYRDTQYF. For the CDR3, the DNA is TGTGCCACCAGCAGAGATTATAGAGATACGCAGTATTTT.